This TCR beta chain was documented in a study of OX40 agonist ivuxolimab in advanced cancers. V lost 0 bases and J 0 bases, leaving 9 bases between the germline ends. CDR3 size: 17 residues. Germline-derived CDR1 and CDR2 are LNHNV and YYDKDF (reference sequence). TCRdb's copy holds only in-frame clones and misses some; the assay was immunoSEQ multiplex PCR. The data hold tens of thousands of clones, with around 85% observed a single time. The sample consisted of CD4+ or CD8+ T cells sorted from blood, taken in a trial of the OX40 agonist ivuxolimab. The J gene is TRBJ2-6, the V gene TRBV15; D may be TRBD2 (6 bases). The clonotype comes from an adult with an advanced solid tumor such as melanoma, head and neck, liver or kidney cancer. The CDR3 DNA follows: TGTGCCACCAGCAGAGATCGGAGGGACTCTGGGGCCAACGTCCTGACTTTC. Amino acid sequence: CATSRDRRDSGANVLTF.